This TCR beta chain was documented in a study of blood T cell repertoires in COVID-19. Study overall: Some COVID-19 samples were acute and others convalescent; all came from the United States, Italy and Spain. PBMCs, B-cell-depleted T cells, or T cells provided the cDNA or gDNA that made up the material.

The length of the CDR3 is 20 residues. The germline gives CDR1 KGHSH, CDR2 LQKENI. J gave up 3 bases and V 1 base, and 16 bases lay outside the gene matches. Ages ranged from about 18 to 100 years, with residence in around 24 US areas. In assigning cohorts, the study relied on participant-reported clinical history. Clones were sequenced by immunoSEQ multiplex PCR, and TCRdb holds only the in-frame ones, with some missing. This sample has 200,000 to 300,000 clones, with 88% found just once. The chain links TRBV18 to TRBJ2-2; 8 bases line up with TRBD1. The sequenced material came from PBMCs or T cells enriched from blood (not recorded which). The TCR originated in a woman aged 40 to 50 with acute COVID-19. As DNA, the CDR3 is TGTGCCAGCTCACCACTTTATCCAACCGGGACAGGTCGTGACACCGGGGAGCTGTTTTTT. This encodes CASSPLYPTGTGRDTGELFF.